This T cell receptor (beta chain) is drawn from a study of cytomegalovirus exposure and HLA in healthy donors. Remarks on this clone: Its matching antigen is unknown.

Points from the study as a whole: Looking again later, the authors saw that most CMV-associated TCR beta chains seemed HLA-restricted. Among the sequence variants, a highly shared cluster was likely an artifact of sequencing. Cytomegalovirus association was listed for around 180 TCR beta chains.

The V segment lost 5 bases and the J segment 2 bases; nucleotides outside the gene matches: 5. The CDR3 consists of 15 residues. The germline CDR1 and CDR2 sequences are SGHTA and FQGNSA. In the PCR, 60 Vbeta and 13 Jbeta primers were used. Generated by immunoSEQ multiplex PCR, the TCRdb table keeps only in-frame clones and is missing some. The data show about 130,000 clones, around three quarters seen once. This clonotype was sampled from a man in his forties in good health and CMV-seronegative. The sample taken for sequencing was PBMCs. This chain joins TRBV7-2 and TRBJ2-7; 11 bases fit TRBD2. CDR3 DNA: TGTGCCAGCAGCCCGACTAGCGGGATCGCCTACGAGCAGTACTTC. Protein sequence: CASSPTSGIAYEQYF.